Listed below are T cell receptor beta chains from one sample, sequenced in a study of CD8+CD57+ T cells in acquired aplastic anemia. TCRdb recomputed calls from the reads with MiXCR, one row per CDR3 protein. This table has hundreds of thousands of distinct CDR3 sequences, under 80% appearing once. The sample was sorted CD4+, CD8+, or CD8+CD57+ T cells (not recorded which) from PBMCs. The receptors come from a human donor in good health, serving as a control. CDR3s include the opening cysteine and the closing phenylalanine or tryptophan. A D gene is named only where the DNA matches it firmly. Clone size is not always given. Where it is, it says once, few, many or a class for expanded clones.

CDR3 DNA: TGTGCCAGTAGTATAGGGAGACAGGGAATCTACGAGCAGTACTTC; CDR3 protein: CASSIGRQGIYEQYF; D gene: TRBD1; V gene: TRBV19; clone size: many; J gene: TRBJ2-7
CDR3 DNA: TGCAGCGTCCCGAGGGGTGAAAAACTGTTTTTT; CDR3 protein: CSVPRGEKLFF; D gene: .; V gene: TRBV29-1; clone size: few; J gene: TRBJ1-4
CDR3 DNA: TGTGCCAGCAGTTACCGTGCTGAAGCTTTCTTT; CDR3 protein: CASSYRAEAFF; D gene: .; V gene: TRBV6-5; clone size: many; J gene: TRBJ1-1
CDR3 DNA: TGTGCCAGCAGCCCCCCCGGGACCGGTAATGAAAAACTGTTTTTT; CDR3 protein: CASSPPGTGNEKLFF; D gene: .; V gene: TRBV19; clone size: .; J gene: TRBJ1-4
CDR3 DNA: TGTGCCACCAGCAGAGGCGGGGAGGGGATGAACACTGAAGCTTTCTTT; CDR3 protein: CATSRGGEGMNTEAFF; D gene: .; V gene: TRBV15; clone size: .; J gene: TRBJ1-1
CDR3 DNA: TGTGCCACACAGGGGCCCTCGGTCGAGCAGTACTTC; CDR3 protein: CATQGPSVEQYF; D gene: TRBD1; V gene: TRBV6-1; clone size: .; J gene: TRBJ2-7
CDR3 DNA: TGTGCCAGCAGCTTAAGGGGCAACTATGGCTACACCTTC; CDR3 protein: CASSLRGNYGYTF; D gene: .; V gene: TRBV5-4; clone size: many; J gene: TRBJ1-2
CDR3 DNA: TGTGCCAGCAGCGGAACCGAGTTCTCGGATAACACCCTGTTTTTT; CDR3 protein: CASSGTEFSDNTLFF; D gene: .; V gene: TRBV2; clone size: .; J gene: TRBJ2-2
CDR3 DNA: TGTGCCAGCAGCCCCGAGATCTCTGGAAACACCATATTTTTT; CDR3 protein: CASSPEISGNTIFF; D gene: .; V gene: TRBV7-9; clone size: .; J gene: TRBJ1-3
CDR3 DNA: TGTGCCACCAGTGATTCAGTTAACACTGAAGCTTTCTTT; CDR3 protein: CATSDSVNTEAFF; D gene: .; V gene: TRBV24-1; clone size: few; J gene: TRBJ1-1
CDR3 DNA: TGTGCTAGTGGTGTTGGACTAGTGGCAGATACGCAGTATTTT; CDR3 protein: CASGVGLVADTQYF; D gene: TRBD2; V gene: TRBV12-5; clone size: .; J gene: TRBJ2-3
CDR3 DNA: TGTGCCACCAGTGATTTCGGCGGGGAGCTGTCCTTT; CDR3 protein: CATSDFGGELSF; D gene: .; V gene: TRBV24-1; clone size: .; J gene: TRBJ2-2
CDR3 DNA: TGTGCCAGCAGCTCACCACTCTCGGGGGCTGACGAGCAGTACTTC; CDR3 protein: CASSSPLSGADEQYF; D gene: .; V gene: TRBV9; clone size: .; J gene: TRBJ2-7
CDR3 DNA: TGTGCCAGCAGCGACGGGAGAATAAGGGGCTACACCTTC; CDR3 protein: CASSDGRIRGYTF; D gene: .; V gene: TRBV7-8; clone size: few; J gene: TRBJ1-2
CDR3 DNA: TGTGCCAGCAGCTTACAACAGCCTCTAACGCAGCATTTT; CDR3 protein: CASSLQQPLTQHF; D gene: .; V gene: TRBV7-2; clone size: .; J gene: TRBJ1-5
CDR3 DNA: TGTGCCAGCAGTATCGACAGGGCCTACAATGAGCAGTTCTTC; CDR3 protein: CASSIDRAYNEQFF; D gene: TRBD1; V gene: TRBV7-3; clone size: .; J gene: TRBJ2-1
CDR3 DNA: TGTGCCAGCAGCGGAAAGCGGGGGGGTAGCTCCTGCGAGAAGTACTTC; CDR3 protein: CASSGKRGGSSCEKYF; D gene: TRBD2; V gene: TRBV2; clone size: .; J gene: TRBJ2-7
CDR3 DNA: TGTGCCAGCAGATCAGCGGCCCCGGTGATTCACTCTGGGGCCAACGTCCTGACTTTC; CDR3 protein: CASRSAAPVIHSGANVLTF; D gene: .; V gene: TRBV11-3; clone size: many; J gene: TRBJ2-6
CDR3 DNA: TGTGCCAGCACGGTTTCGCGGCAGGGAAATGAAAAACTGTTTTTT; CDR3 protein: CASTVSRQGNEKLFF; D gene: .; V gene: TRBV2; clone size: many; J gene: TRBJ1-4
CDR3 DNA: TGTGCCAGCAGTGGTGACGGGGGGCTGGGAAAACTGTTTTTT; CDR3 protein: CASSGDGGLGKLFF; D gene: .; V gene: TRBV6-1; clone size: .; J gene: TRBJ1-4
CDR3 DNA: TGTGCCAGCAGCTTAGCGAGGACAGGGGGCATGAACACCAGGGAGCTGTTTTTT; CDR3 protein: CASSLARTGGMNTRELFF; D gene: TRBD1; V gene: TRBV7-2; clone size: once; J gene: TRBJ2-2
CDR3 DNA: TGCGCCAGCAGCTTGAGGGGGGACAGGGGCTACGAGGGGTACTTC; CDR3 protein: CASSLRGDRGYEGYF; D gene: TRBD1; V gene: TRBV7-9; clone size: once; J gene: TRBJ2-7
CDR3 DNA: TGTGCCAGTAGCCTAGAGTATTTAGCTAGCACAGATACGCAGTATTTT; CDR3 protein: CASSLEYLASTDTQYF; D gene: .; V gene: TRBV7-2; clone size: .; J gene: TRBJ2-3
CDR3 DNA: TGTGCCAGCAGCTTAAGTAGGGGGGGGCGCGATACGCAGTATTTT; CDR3 protein: CASSLSRGGRDTQYF; D gene: .; V gene: TRBV7-2; clone size: many; J gene: TRBJ2-3
CDR3 DNA: TGTGCCGGCGATCCCGGGACTAGTAACGAGCAGTACTTC; CDR3 protein: CAGDPGTSNEQYF; D gene: TRBD2; V gene: TRBV10-3; clone size: .; J gene: TRBJ2-7
CDR3 DNA: .; CDR3 protein: CASSSVAGGTYEQHF; D gene: .; V gene: TRBV7-2; clone size: .; J gene: TRBJ1-6
CDR3 DNA: TGTGCCACCAGCTCCCAACCCGGGACAGGGACCTATGGCTACACCTTC; CDR3 protein: CATSSQPGTGTYGYTF; D gene: TRBD1; V gene: TRBV15; clone size: .; J gene: TRBJ1-2
CDR3 DNA: TGTGCCAGCAGCAGTGATAGGGATAATCAGCCCCAGCATTTT; CDR3 protein: CASSSDRDNQPQHF; D gene: .; V gene: TRBV12-3/TRBV12-4; clone size: many; J gene: TRBJ1-5
CDR3 DNA: TGCAGTGCTAGAAAGGGGGTCTATGGCTACACCTTC; CDR3 protein: CSARKGVYGYTF; D gene: .; V gene: TRBV20-1; clone size: .; J gene: TRBJ1-2
CDR3 DNA: TGCGCCAGCAGCTTGGCGGGGGGATGGGATACGCAGTATTTT; CDR3 protein: CASSLAGGWDTQYF; D gene: TRBD2; V gene: TRBV5-1; clone size: .; J gene: TRBJ2-3
CDR3 DNA: TGTGCCAGCAGGACAGGGGGCTTTTCACCCCTCCACTTT; CDR3 protein: CASRTGGFSPLHF; D gene: TRBD1; V gene: TRBV2; clone size: .; J gene: TRBJ1-6
CDR3 DNA: TGTGCCAGCAGTCGGGATGAAGTCGAGCAGTACTTC; CDR3 protein: CASSRDEVEQYF; D gene: .; V gene: TRBV7-9; clone size: .; J gene: TRBJ2-7
CDR3 DNA: TGTGCCAGCAGCCTTACCGACAGTCCCCTCTATGGCTACGCCTTC; CDR3 protein: CASSLTDSPLYGYAF; D gene: .; V gene: TRBV7-2; clone size: .; J gene: TRBJ1-2
CDR3 DNA: TGTGCCAAAGGGCGTAACACTGAAGCTTTCTTT; CDR3 protein: CAKGRNTEAFF; D gene: .; V gene: TRBV24-1; clone size: few; J gene: TRBJ1-1
CDR3 DNA: TGCAGCGTTGAGACAGGGGGCACTGAAGCTTTCTTT; CDR3 protein: CSVETGGTEAFF; D gene: TRBD1; V gene: TRBV29-1; clone size: .; J gene: TRBJ1-1
CDR3 DNA: TGTGCCAGCAGTGAATGGGGGACAGGGGATTCCTACGAGCAGTACTTC; CDR3 protein: CASSEWGTGDSYEQYF; D gene: TRBD1; V gene: TRBV25-1; clone size: .; J gene: TRBJ2-7
CDR3 DNA: TGTGCCAGCAGCCTAGCCTCCCAAGGCTACGAGCAGTACTTC; CDR3 protein: CASSLASQGYEQYF; D gene: .; V gene: TRBV11-3; clone size: .; J gene: TRBJ2-7
CDR3 DNA: TGTGCCAGTAGTCGAGGACAGGCCCTCTCTGGAAACACCATATATTTT; CDR3 protein: CASSRGQALSGNTIYF; D gene: TRBD1; V gene: TRBV19; clone size: .; J gene: TRBJ1-3
CDR3 DNA: .; CDR3 protein: CASSVGCGITIDF; D gene: .; V gene: TRBV2; clone size: .; J gene: TRBJ1-3
CDR3 DNA: TGTGCCAGCAGCATGTTAGGGACAGGTCGGGAGCAGTTCTTC; CDR3 protein: CASSMLGTGREQFF; D gene: TRBD1; V gene: TRBV12-3/TRBV12-4; clone size: .; J gene: TRBJ2-1
CDR3 DNA: TGCAGTGCTAGAGGTTGGGGGAAAGAGACCCAGTACTTC; CDR3 protein: CSARGWGKETQYF; D gene: .; V gene: TRBV20-1; clone size: .; J gene: TRBJ2-5
CDR3 DNA: TGCAGTGCTGCCAGGGATTACGATTATCAGCCCCAGCATTTT; CDR3 protein: CSAARDYDYQPQHF; D gene: .; V gene: TRBV20-1; clone size: .; J gene: TRBJ1-5